This T cell receptor (beta chain) originates from a study of glioma-infiltrating T cells. Using RNA template, CDR3s of TCR alpha and beta were amplified with iRepertoire arm-PCR. TCRdb re-derived calls from the multiplex PCR reads in MiXCR, one entry per CDR3 protein. Of roughly 100,000 distinct CDR3 sequences listed, approximately 28% are singletons. Notes on this clonotype: The antigen remains undetermined.

General study results and limits: Only very few CDR3 sequences appeared in both tissue and blood.

The source is a human donor with low-grade glioma or glioblastoma, undergoing nonglioma brain surgery, or in good health (not recorded which). Sequencing was carried out using glioma tissue, nonneoplastic brain tissue, or PBMCs (not recorded which).

The CDR3 loop is CASSPSGTGQYF. The CDR3 DNA reads TGTGCCAGTAGTCCCTCAGGGACCGGGCAGTACTTC. The chain combines TRBV19 with TRBJ2-7; D might be TRBD1 or TRBD2, each matching 5 bases. Trimming took off 5 bases at V and 9 bases at J, with 14 bases between the two ends. This CDR3 contains 12 residues. CDR1 and CDR2 from the germline V gene are LNHDA and SQIVND (reference sequence). The variable domain in full, completed from reference TRBV19 and TRBJ2-7, reads DGGITQSPKYLFRKEGQNVTLSCEQNLNHDAMYWYRQDPGQGLRLIYYSQIVNDFQKGDIAEGYSVSREKKESFPLTVTSAQKNPTAFYLCASSPSGTGQYFGPGTRLTVT.